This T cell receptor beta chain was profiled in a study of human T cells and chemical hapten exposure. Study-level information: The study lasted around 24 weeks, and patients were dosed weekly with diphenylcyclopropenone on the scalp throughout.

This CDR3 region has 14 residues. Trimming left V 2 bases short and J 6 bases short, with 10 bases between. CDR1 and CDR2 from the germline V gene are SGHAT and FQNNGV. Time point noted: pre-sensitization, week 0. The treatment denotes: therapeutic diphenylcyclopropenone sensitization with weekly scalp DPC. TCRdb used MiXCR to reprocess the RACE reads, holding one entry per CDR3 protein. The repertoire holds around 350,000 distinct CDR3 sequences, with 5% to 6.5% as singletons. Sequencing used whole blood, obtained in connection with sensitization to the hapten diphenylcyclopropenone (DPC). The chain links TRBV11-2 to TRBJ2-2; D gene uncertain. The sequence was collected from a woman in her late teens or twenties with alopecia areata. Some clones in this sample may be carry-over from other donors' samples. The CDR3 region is CASSLFTSSGELFF. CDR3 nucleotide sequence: TGTGCCAGCAGCTTATTTACCTCTTCCGGGGAGCTGTTTTTT.